This T cell receptor (beta chain) is drawn from a study of T cell repertoires in cytomegalovirus infection. Points from the study as a whole: CMV-specific HLA-C-restricted TCR beta clonotypes dominated the ex vivo response.

CDR3 length equals 15 residues. CDR1 SGHVT and CDR2 SQSDAQ come from the germline V gene. With regard to this clonotype: Its specificity is unknown. An end of the junction does not agree with germline; a read error may underlie this.

TCRdb recomputed calls from the reads with MiXCR, one row per CDR3 protein. The sample records approximately 500,000 distinct CDR3 sequences, roughly 10% being singletons. Input material: PBMCs. The TCR originated in a human donor in good health (CMV status not recorded). Some clones in this sample may be carry-over from other donors' samples. The chain uses TRBV7-4 and TRBJ2-7; TRBD2 is a possible D gene (6 bases). The CDR3 region has the DNA TGTGCCAACAGCTTAGCCGGGAGATCAACCTACGAGCAGTACTTC. It specifies CANSLAGRSTYEQYF.